This TCR beta chain originates from a study of cytomegalovirus exposure and HLA in healthy donors. Study-level information: Of around 410 genotyped donors, around 86% grouped in the Caucasian-associated ancestry cluster. Study observations and caveats: The study put 150 to 200 TCR beta chains on its list as cytomegalovirus-associated.

Researchers ran the PCR with 60 Vbeta and 13 Jbeta primers. Method: immunoSEQ multiplex PCR; TCRdb's copy keeps in-frame clones and lacks some. The sample shows fewer than 150,000 clones, roughly 76% of them seen only once. The V end was cut by 5 bases, the J end by 6 bases, with 10 bases between. The CDR3 is made up of 13 amino acids. Germline CDR1 and CDR2: SGHAT and FQNNGV. Note on this clone: The antigen is not known.

Among the donors, all were healthy bone marrow donors. Though nominally healthy at sampling, donors likely had unrecorded immune exposures. Material: PBMCs. The receptor was derived from a man aged 45 to 65 in good health and CMV-seropositive. The chain is built from TRBV11-2 and TRBJ2-2; no firm D call. The CDR3 loop is CASSLGIAGELFF. The CDR3 bases are TGTGCCAGCAGCCTAGGTATCGCCGGGGAGCTGTTTTTT.